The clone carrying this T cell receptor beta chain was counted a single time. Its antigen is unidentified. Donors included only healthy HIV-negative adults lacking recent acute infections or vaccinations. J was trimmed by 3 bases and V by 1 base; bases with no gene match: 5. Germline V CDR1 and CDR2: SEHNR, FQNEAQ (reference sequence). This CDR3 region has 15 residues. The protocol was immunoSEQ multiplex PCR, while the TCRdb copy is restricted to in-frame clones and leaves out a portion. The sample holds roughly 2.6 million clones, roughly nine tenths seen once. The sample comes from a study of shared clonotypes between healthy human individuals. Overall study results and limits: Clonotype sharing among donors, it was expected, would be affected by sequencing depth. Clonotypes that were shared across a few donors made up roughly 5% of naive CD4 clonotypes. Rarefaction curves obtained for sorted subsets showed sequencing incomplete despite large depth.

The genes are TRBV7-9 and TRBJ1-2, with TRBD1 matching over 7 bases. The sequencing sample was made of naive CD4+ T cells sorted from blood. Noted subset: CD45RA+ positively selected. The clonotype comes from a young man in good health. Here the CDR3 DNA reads TGTGCCAGCAGCTTAGGGGTCAGGGGGGACTATGGCTACACCTTC. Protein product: CASSLGVRGDYGYTF.